One sample yielded the 10 T cell receptor beta chains listed below, sequenced in a study of cytomegalovirus exposure and HLA in healthy donors. PCR primers comprised 60 Vbeta and 13 Jbeta primers. The method was immunoSEQ multiplex PCR; TCRdb's version includes in-frame clones alone and lacks a portion of them. The sample has about 200,000 clones; 65% to 85% are singletons. The specimen was PBMCs. The receptors originated from a woman in her twenties or thirties in good health and CMV-seronegative.

CDR3 nucleotides: TGTGCCAGCAGCTTCCCTCGCGGGAGAGAGCAGCCCCAGCATTTT. It encodes CASSFPRGREQPQHF. The chain carries TRBV5-8 and TRBJ1-5; D remains ambiguous. V lost 2 bases to trimming and J lost 7 bases, with 16 bases between them. CDR3 size: 15 residues. Germline V gene lookup returns CDR1 SGHTS and CDR2 YDEGEE.

The chain carries TRBV9 and TRBJ2-7, with a tentative D call TRBD1 (6 bases). The germline V gene encodes CDR1 SGDLS and CDR2 YYNGEE. The CDR3 is 15 amino acids. The V and J ends lost 0 bases and 6 bases respectively, with 16 bases between them. As DNA, the CDR3 is TGTGCCAGCAGCGTAGAGGGGACAAGGGTTAGCGAGCAGTACTTC. This translates into CASSVEGTRVSEQYF.

This clone was recorded once. The V call is TRBV7-8, the J call TRBJ2-1; 9 bases are a match to TRBD2. V was clipped by 1 base and J by 7 bases; unmatched bases: 5. CDR3 length equals 15 residues. The V gene's germline CDR1 is SGHVS and CDR2 FQNEAQ. CDR3 residues: CASSLVSGRGNEQFF. The CDR3 DNA reads TGTGCCAGCAGCTTAGTTAGCGGGAGAGGTAATGAGCAGTTCTTC.

This clone was detected once. J is TRBJ2-3 and V is TRBV6-5, with D perhaps TRBD1 (6 bases). The CDR3 covers 14 residues. Trimming stripped 2 bases from V and 3 bases from J, with 9 bases between. Germline CDR1 reads MNHEY; CDR2 reads SVGAGI. Written as DNA, the CDR3 is TGTGCCAGCAGTTACGGGCAGGGGACAGATACGCAGTATTTT. It codes for CASSYGQGTDTQYF.

This clone was counted between two and nine times. CDR3 coding DNA: TGTGCCAGCAGTTGGCCCTCCCCCTCAAAGAACACTGAAGCTTTCTTT. It translates to CASSWPSPSKNTEAFF. V is TRBV28 and J is TRBJ1-1, with D hard to call. The CDR3 sequence is 16 residues long. The germline V gene has CDR1 MDHEN and CDR2 SYDVKM. V shed 4 bases and J shed 1 base, with 16 bases lying between them.

There are a few counts of this clone. The rearrangement uses TRBV7-2 and TRBJ2-3; maybe TRBD2 (6 bases). V lost 5 bases, J lost 2 bases, and 20 bases lay in between. In germline, CDR1 is SGHTA, CDR2 FQGNSA. The CDR3 consists of 17 residues. Written as DNA, the CDR3 is TGTGCCAGCAGCCTGGGATGGCGGGGATCTCCCACAGATACGCAGTATTTT. Protein: CASSLGWRGSPTDTQYF.

This chain uses TRBV4-1 with TRBJ2-1; no clear D. V lost 4 bases and J 6 bases, leaving 10 bases between the germline ends. CDR3 length equals 13 residues. Germline V gene sequence: CDR1 MGHRA, CDR2 YSYEKL. The CDR3 DNA sequence: TGCGCCAGCAGCCCCGAGGTCCTCAATGAGCAGTTCTTC. This translates into CASSPEVLNEQFF.

The rearrangement joins TRBV4-2 to TRBJ1-1; 9 nucleotides line up with TRBD1. V was pared by 4 bases and J by 8 bases, with 8 bases of the junction left unmatched. The CDR3 length is 14 residues. Germline CDR1 and CDR2: LGHNA and YNFKEQ. For the CDR3, the DNA is TGTGCCAGCAGCCGAAACAGGGGGCTGGTAGAAGCTTTCTTT. Encoded protein: CASSRNRGLVEAFF.

This clone was recorded only once. This rearrangement joins TRBV6-5 to TRBJ1-5, with a tentative D call TRBD1 (6 bases). Trimming removed 5 bases from V and 7 bases from J, with 15 bases in between. Per germline, CDR1 MNHEY and CDR2 SVGAGI. The CDR3 spans 14 residues. In DNA, the CDR3 is TGTGCCAGCAGTGACCCAGGGGTGCAGCAGCCCCAGCATTTT. Translated: CASSDPGVQQPQHF.

The V call is TRBV2, the J call TRBJ2-3; no firm D call. V shed 6 bases and J shed 2 bases, with 9 bases lying between them. Germline CDR1 and CDR2: SNHLY and FYNNEI. The CDR3 sequence is 13 residues long. In nucleotides, the CDR3 is TGTGCCAGCAGGCGAGGCTCCACAGATACGCAGTATTTT. Translating gives CASRRGSTDTQYF. Complete variable domain (other parts from reference TRBV2 and TRBJ2-3): EPEVTQTPSHQVTQMGQEVILRCVPISNHLYFYWYRQILGQKVEFLVSFYNNEISEKSEIFDDQFSVERPDGSNFTLKIRSTKLEDSAMYFCASRRGSTDTQYFGPGTRLTVL.